This is a list of T cell receptor beta chains from one sample in a study of Ad26.COV2.S vaccination and SARS-CoV-2 variants. Assay used: immunoSEQ multiplex PCR; TCRdb lists only in-frame clones, some missing. The sample lists hundreds of thousands of clones, 90% occurring once. Here the sequenced sample was peripheral blood, taken in a trial of Ad26.COV2.S vaccine versus placebo. These receptors were obtained from a person aged 18-60 years who received the Ad26.COV2.S COVID-19 vaccine or a placebo. CDR3s include the opening cysteine and the closing phenylalanine or tryptophan. A D gene is named only where the DNA matches it firmly. Size values are once, few and many counts, or a class for expanded clones, and some rows have none.

j_gene	abundance	d_gene	v_gene	CDR3aa	CDR3nt
TRBJ2-6	NA	NA	TRBV6-5	CASRDPTGANVLTF	TGTGCCAGCAGGGATCCCACTGGGGCCAACGTCCTGACTTTC
TRBJ2-1	NA	NA	TRBV7-3	CASSSSGTMTYNEQFF	TGTGCCAGCAGCTCCTCCGGGACCATGACCTACAATGAGCAGTTCTTC
TRBJ1-1	NA	TRBD1	TRBV15	CATSPRTGTGTEAFF	TGTGCCACCAGCCCTCGGACAGGGACGGGTACTGAAGCTTTCTTT
TRBJ1-5	NA	TRBD1	TRBV6-6	CASSHGQGNQPQHF	TGTGCCAGCAGTCATGGACAGGGCAATCAGCCCCAGCATTTT
TRBJ2-2	NA	NA	TRBV15	CATSATVSTGELFF	TGTGCCACCAGTGCAACGGTCTCCACCGGGGAGCTGTTTTTT
TRBJ2-7	once	NA	TRBV11-2	CASSLAPGAWEQYF	TGTGCCAGCAGCTTAGCCCCGGGGGCTTGGGAGCAGTACTTC
TRBJ2-1	NA	TRBD2	TRBV27	CASSLWGLGSYNEQFF	TGTGCCAGCAGTTTATGGGGACTAGGGTCCTACAATGAGCAGTTCTTC
TRBJ2-1	NA	TRBD2	TRBV27	CASSFEFGTSGSINEQFF	TGTGCCAGCAGTTTCGAATTCGGGACTAGCGGGAGTATCAATGAGCAGTTCTTC
TRBJ1-3	NA	NA	TRBV9	CASSEESSGNTIYF	TGTGCCAGCAGCGAGGAAAGCTCTGGAAACACCATATATTTT
TRBJ2-7	NA	TRBD2	TRBV12-3/TRBV12-4	CASSLGLAAEQYF	TGTGCCAGCAGTTTGGGACTAGCAGCCGAGCAGTACTTC
TRBJ2-3	NA	NA	TRBV14	CASSQSVEYTDTQYF	TGTGCCAGCAGCCAGTCGGTAGAATACACAGATACGCAGTATTTT
TRBJ2-5	many	NA	TRBV4-3	CASSQDRGRGQETQYF	TGCGCCAGCAGCCAAGATCGGGGGCGGGGGCAAGAGACCCAGTACTTC
TRBJ2-1	NA	NA	TRBV28	CASSLLFQGNEQFF	TGTGCCAGCAGTTTACTGTTCCAGGGGAATGAGCAGTTCTTC
TRBJ2-1	NA	NA	TRBV19	CASSIGSGSPYNEQFF	TGTGCCAGTAGTATAGGTAGCGGTTCACCCTACAATGAGCAGTTCTTC
TRBJ2-3	NA	NA	TRBV28	CASSQPGGGASDTQYF	TGTGCCAGCAGCCAACCAGGAGGGGGCGCATCAGATACGCAGTATTTT
TRBJ2-2	once	NA	TRBV10-3	CATLASQRAGELFF	TGTGCCACACTAGCCAGCCAGAGAGCCGGGGAGCTGTTTTTT